The following is a TCR beta chain sequence with its context. Its antigen remains unidentified. No base qualities exist here, and no much larger clone lies one base off it. This sample was taken from a study of T cell changes during pregnancy in multiple sclerosis (dated by TCRdb to about 2019). In terms of the full investigation: The study examined how the T cell repertoire changed over the course of pregnancy in women with multiple sclerosis.

Between the V and J ends, shortened by 4 bases and 8 bases respectively, the junction contains 13 bases. The germline V gene (reference sequence) provides CDR1 SGHNT and CDR2 YYREEE. Taken from cysteine to phenylalanine, the CDR3 has 13 residues. The DNA shown is the 39-base CDR3, in frame from base 1. The protocol used for the library was the immunoSEQ multiplex PCR assay. The table was pulled from immuneACCESS by TCRdb, which kept in-frame rearrangements only. Such tables lose some clones; where checked, under half of the loss comes from unresolved V genes, and the rest has no known cause. In this sample the table shows 35,000 to 50,000 clones, about 88% of which occur a single time. The ten largest clones capture more than 0.95% of the sample.

The chain was built from TRBV5-4 and TRBJ2-1, with TRBD2 perhaps the D gene, on 6 matching bases. This clonotype was sampled from a female donor with multiple sclerosis, enrolled in a pregnancy study. The material sequenced was CD4+ T cells from peripheral blood mononuclear cells, taken in the second trimester of pregnancy. The CDR3 region reads CASSHPTSYEQFF. The DNA reads TGTGCCAGCAGCCACCCGACTAGTTATGAGCAGTTCTTC.